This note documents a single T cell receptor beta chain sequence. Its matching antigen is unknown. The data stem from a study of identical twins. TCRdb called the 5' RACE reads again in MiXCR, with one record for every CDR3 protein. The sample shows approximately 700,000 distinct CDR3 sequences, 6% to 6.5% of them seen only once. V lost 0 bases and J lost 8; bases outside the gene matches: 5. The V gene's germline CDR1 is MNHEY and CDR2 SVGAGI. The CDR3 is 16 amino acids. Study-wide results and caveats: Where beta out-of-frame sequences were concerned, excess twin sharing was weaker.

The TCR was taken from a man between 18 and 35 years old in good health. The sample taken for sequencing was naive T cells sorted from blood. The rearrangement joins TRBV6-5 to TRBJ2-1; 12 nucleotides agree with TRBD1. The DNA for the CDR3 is TGTGCCAGCAGTTACTCGAGGGACAGGGGGCGGGATGAGCAGTTCTTC. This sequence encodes CASSYSRDRGRDEQFF.